This TCR beta chain was recovered during a study of shared clonotypes between healthy human individuals. Germline CDR1 reads SGHKS; CDR2 reads YYEKEE (reference sequence). Trimming pared 1 base from V and 8 bases from J, leaving 7 bases between. The CDR3 contains 12 residues. This table comes from immunoSEQ multiplex PCR, and its TCRdb copy is limited to in-frame clones, with some not included. The profile shows about 2.4 million clones, over 85% of them singletons. The chain links TRBV5-5 to TRBJ2-1, with D unresolved. The TCR comes from a man younger than 35 in good health. Some clones in this sample may be carry-over from other donors' samples. Input material: naive CD4+ T cells from PBMCs. The subset denotes: CD45RA+ positively selected. CDR3 sequence reads: CASSLRPDEQFF. Written as DNA, the CDR3 is TGTGCCAGCAGCTTGAGGCCGGATGAGCAGTTCTTC.